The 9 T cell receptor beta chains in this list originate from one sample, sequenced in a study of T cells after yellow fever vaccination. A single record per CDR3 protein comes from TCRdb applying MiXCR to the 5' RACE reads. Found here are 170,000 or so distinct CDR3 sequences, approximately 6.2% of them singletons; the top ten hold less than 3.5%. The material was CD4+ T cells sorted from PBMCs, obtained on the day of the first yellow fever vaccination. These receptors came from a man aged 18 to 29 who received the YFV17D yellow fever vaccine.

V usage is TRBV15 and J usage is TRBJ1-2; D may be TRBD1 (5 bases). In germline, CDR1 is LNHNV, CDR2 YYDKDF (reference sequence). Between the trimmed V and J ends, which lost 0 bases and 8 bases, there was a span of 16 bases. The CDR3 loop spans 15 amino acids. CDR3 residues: CATSRDSQGLGGYTF. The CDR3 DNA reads TGTGCCACCAGCAGAGATAGCCAGGGACTGGGGGGCTACACCTTC.

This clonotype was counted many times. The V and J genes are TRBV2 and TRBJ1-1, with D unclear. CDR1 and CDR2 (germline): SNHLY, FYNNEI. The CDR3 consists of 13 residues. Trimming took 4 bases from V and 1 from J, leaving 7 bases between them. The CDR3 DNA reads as TGTGCCAGCAGTGGGGAGGGGAACACTGAAGCTTTCTTT. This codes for CASSGEGNTEAFF.

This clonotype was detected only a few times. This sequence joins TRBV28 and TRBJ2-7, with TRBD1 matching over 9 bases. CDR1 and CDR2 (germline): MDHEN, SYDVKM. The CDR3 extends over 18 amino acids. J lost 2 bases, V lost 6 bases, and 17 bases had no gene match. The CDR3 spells CASSHPRTGAELTYEQYV. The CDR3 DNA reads TGTGCCAGCAGCCACCCCAGGACAGGGGCCGAACTGACCTACGAGCAGTACGTC.

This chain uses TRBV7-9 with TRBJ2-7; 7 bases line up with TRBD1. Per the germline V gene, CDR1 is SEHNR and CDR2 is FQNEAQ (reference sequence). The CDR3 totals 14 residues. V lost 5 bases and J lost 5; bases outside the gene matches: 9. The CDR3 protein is CASSMGQKGHEQYF. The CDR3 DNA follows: TGTGCCAGCAGCATGGGACAGAAGGGACACGAGCAGTACTTC.

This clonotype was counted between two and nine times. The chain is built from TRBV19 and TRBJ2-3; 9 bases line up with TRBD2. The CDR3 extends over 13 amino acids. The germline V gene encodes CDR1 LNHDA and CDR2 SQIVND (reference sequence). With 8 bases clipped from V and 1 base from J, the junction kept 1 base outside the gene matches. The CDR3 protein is CASLAGGTDTQYF. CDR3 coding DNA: TGTGCCAGTTTAGCGGGGGGCACAGATACGCAGTATTTT.

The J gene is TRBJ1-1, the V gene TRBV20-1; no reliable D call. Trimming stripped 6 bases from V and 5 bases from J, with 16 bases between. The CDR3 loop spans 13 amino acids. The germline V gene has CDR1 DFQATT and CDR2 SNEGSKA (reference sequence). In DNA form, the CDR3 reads TGCAGTGCCGGGGTTCACGGAGAGACTGAAGCTTTCTTT. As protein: CSAGVHGETEAFF.

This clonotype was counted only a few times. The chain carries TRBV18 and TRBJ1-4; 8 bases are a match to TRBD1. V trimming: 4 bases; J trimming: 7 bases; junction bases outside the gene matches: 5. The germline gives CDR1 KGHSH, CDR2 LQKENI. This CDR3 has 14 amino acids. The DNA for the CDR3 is TGTGCCAGCTCACAGGACAGGGAGAGTGAAAAACTGTTTTTT. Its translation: CASSQDRESEKLFF. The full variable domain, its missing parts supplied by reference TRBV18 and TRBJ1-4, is NAGVMQNPRHLVRRRGQEARLRCSPMKGHSHVYWYRQLPEEGLKFMVYLQKENIIDESGMPKERFSAEFPKEGPSILRIQQVVRGDSAAYFCASSQDRESEKLFFGSGTQLSVL.

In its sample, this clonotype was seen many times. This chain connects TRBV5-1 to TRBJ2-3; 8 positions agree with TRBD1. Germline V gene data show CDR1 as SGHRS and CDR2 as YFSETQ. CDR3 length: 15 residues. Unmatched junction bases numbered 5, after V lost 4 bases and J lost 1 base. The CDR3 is CASSTGQGGTDTQYF. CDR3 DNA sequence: TGCGCCAGCAGCACAGGACAGGGTGGCACAGATACGCAGTATTTT.

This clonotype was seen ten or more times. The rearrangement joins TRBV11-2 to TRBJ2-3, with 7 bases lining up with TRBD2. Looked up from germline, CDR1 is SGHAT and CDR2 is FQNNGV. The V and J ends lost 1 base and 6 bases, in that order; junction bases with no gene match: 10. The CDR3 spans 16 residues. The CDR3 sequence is CASSLGGIQAGDTQYF. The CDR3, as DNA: TGTGCCAGCAGCTTAGGAGGGATACAAGCGGGGGATACGCAGTATTTT.